This passage covers 25 T cell receptor beta chains from one sample sequenced in a study of cytomegalovirus exposure and HLA in healthy donors. PCR involved 60 Vbeta and 13 Jbeta primers. Generated by immunoSEQ multiplex PCR, the TCRdb table keeps only in-frame clones and is missing some. The data hold some 76,000 clones, with about 88% observed a single time. The sequencing input was PBMCs. The receptors come from a woman aged 45-59 years in good health and CMV-seronegative.

The V and J genes are TRBV4-1 and TRBJ2-1; 9 nucleotides align to TRBD2. Per germline, CDR1 MGHRA and CDR2 YSYEKL. The CDR3 covers 16 residues. J gave up 5 bases and V 5 bases, and 10 bases lay outside the gene matches. The chain's CDR3 is CASSSLGLAGHNEQFF. The CDR3 nucleotides read TGCGCCAGCAGCTCCCTGGGTCTAGCGGGGCACAATGAGCAGTTCTTC.

This sequence joins TRBV29-1 and TRBJ2-1; tentative D call: TRBD2 (7 bases). CDR3 length equals 13 residues. Germline V lookup: CDR1 SQVTM, CDR2 ANQGSEA. The V end was cut by 6 bases, the J end by 4 bases, with 13 bases between. The DNA for the CDR3 is TGCAGCGTACAGGGAGGGGGTTACAATGAGCAGTTCTTC. As protein: CSVQGGGYNEQFF.

This clone was seen a single time. This chain joins TRBV5-1 and TRBJ1-5; the D gene is possibly TRBD1 (6 bases). V lost 0 bases and J lost 0, with 7 bases in between. This CDR3 is built from 15 residues. Germline V lookup: CDR1 SGHRS, CDR2 YFSETQ. The CDR3 region is CASSLEGDSNQPQHF. CDR3 nucleotides: TGCGCCAGCAGCTTGGAGGGGGATAGCAATCAGCCCCAGCATTTT. The full variable domain, completed using reference TRBV5-1 and TRBJ1-5, is KAGVTQTPRYLIKTRGQQVTLSCSPISGHRSVSWYQQTPGQGLQFLFEYFSETQRNKGNFPGRFSGRQFSNSRSEMNVSTLELGDSALYLCASSLEGDSNQPQHFGDGTRLSIL.

The V call is TRBV6-5, the J call TRBJ2-7, with TRBD1 matching over 9 bases. CDR1 is MNHEY, CDR2 SVGAGI, per germline. The V and J ends lost 6 bases and 3 bases, in that order; junction bases with no gene match: 6. This CDR3 is built from 14 residues. The CDR3 spells CASSPGTGNYEQYV. The DNA for the CDR3 is TGTGCCAGCAGCCCTGGGACAGGGAACTACGAGCAGTACGTC.

The chain employs TRBV6-5 and TRBJ2-7; 9 nucleotides align to TRBD1. Germline CDR1 reads MNHEY; CDR2 reads SVGAGI. V lost 8 bases and J lost 1; bases outside the gene matches: 6. The CDR3 is 14 amino acids. The CDR3 coding sequence is TGTGCCAGCGGTCGGACAGGGGCGTCCTACGAGCAGTACTTC. This encodes CASGRTGASYEQYF.

The V gene is TRBV10-3, the J gene TRBJ2-7, with D possibly matching TRBD2 (5 bases). The V end was cut by 1 base, the J end by 6 bases, with 10 bases between. The CDR3 covers 13 residues. CDR1 is ENHRY and CDR2 is SYGVKD in the germline V gene. CDR3 sequence: CAISEYDEGEQYV. The CDR3, as DNA: TGTGCCATCAGTGAGTATGACGAGGGCGAGCAGTACGTC.

CDR3 DNA: TGCGCCAGCAGCCCGACTAGCGGGGGGGCGGATGAGCAGTTCTTC. This sequence encodes CASSPTSGGADEQFF. This chain uses TRBV5-1 with TRBJ2-1; 14 bases are a match to TRBD2. In germline, CDR1 is SGHRS, CDR2 YFSETQ. Trimming took 4 bases from V and 8 from J; bases not matched to a gene: 5. The CDR3 length is 15 residues. Complete variable domain (other parts from reference TRBV5-1 and TRBJ2-1): KAGVTQTPRYLIKTRGQQVTLSCSPISGHRSVSWYQQTPGQGLQFLFEYFSETQRNKGNFPGRFSGRQFSNSRSEMNVSTLELGDSALYLCASSPTSGGADEQFFGPGTRLTVL.

This chain connects TRBV5-5 to TRBJ1-4, with 7 bases that match TRBD1. Germline CDR1 is SGHKS and CDR2 is YYEKEE (reference sequence). This CDR3 spans 13 amino acids. V gave up 3 bases and J gave up 8 bases; unmatched junction bases: 4. CDR3 coding DNA: TGTGCCAGCAGCTACGACAGGGACGAAAAACTGTTTTTT. Amino acid sequence: CASSYDRDEKLFF.

In nucleotides, the CDR3 is TGCAGCGTTGAAGAAGTAGCCGGGACTAGCGGGCAGAGCTCCTACGAGCAGTACTTC. It translates to CSVEEVAGTSGQSSYEQYF. The rearrangement joins TRBV29-1 to TRBJ2-7; 12 bases line up with TRBD2. Germline V lookup: CDR1 SQVTM, CDR2 ANQGSEA. The CDR3 is made up of 19 amino acids. Germline trimming cut 0 bases from V and 0 bases from J; bases unmatched to any gene: 12.

This clone has only one observation. The chain has TRBV5-1 and TRBJ2-3; 13 positions match TRBD2. Germline assignment: CDR1 SGHRS and CDR2 YFSETQ. V lost 4 bases to trimming and J lost 1 base; unmatched junction nucleotides: 9. The CDR3 spans 18 residues. CDR3 DNA: TGCGCCAGCAGCAGGACTAGCGGGGGCGACATTCGCACAGATACGCAGTATTTT. The encoded protein is CASSRTSGGDIRTDTQYF. Based on the CDR3 plus reference TRBV5-1 and TRBJ2-3, the full variable domain is KAGVTQTPRYLIKTRGQQVTLSCSPISGHRSVSWYQQTPGQGLQFLFEYFSETQRNKGNFPGRFSGRQFSNSRSEMNVSTLELGDSALYLCASSRTSGGDIRTDTQYFGPGTRLTVL.

This rearrangement joins TRBV19 to TRBJ2-7, with D perhaps TRBD1 (6 bases). Trimming pared 3 bases from V and 0 bases from J, leaving 12 bases between. Germline V CDR1 and CDR2: LNHDA, SQIVND (reference sequence). The CDR3 has 15 amino acids. In DNA, the CDR3 is TGTGCCAGTAGTATCGGACAGTTGAGCTCCTACGAGCAGTACTTC. It codes for CASSIGQLSSYEQYF.

The rearrangement joins TRBV4-3 to TRBJ2-1; tentative D call: TRBD2 (6 bases). The germline gives CDR1 LGHNA, CDR2 YSLEER. The V end lost 0 bases, the J end lost 2 bases, and 11 bases lay between the germline ends. This CDR3 region has 16 residues. In DNA, the CDR3 is TGCGCCAGCAGCCAAGACTTAGCGGCAGCCTACAATGAGCAGTTCTTC. Translation: CASSQDLAAAYNEQFF.

This clone was seen a handful of times. The CDR3 nucleotides are TGTGCCAGCAGACCCCACAGGGGCCCTAGCAATCAGCCCCAGCATTTT. Protein: CASRPHRGPSNQPQHF. This chain links TRBV2 with TRBJ1-5, with 7 nucleotides matching TRBD1. The CDR3 has 16 amino acids. Trimming at V came to 6 bases and at J to 0 bases, leaving 8 bases not matched to a gene. Per the germline V gene, CDR1 is SNHLY and CDR2 is FYNNEI.

The chain joins TRBV10-3 to TRBJ2-6; 7 nucleotides match TRBD1. The length of the CDR3 is 17 residues. V was pared by 3 bases and J by 1 base, with 6 bases of the junction left unmatched. The germline V gene has CDR1 ENHRY and CDR2 SYGVKD. The CDR3 protein is CAISDTGVVSGANVLTF. Written as DNA, the CDR3 is TGTGCCATCAGTGACACAGGGGTTGTATCTGGGGCCAACGTCCTGACTTTC.

The rearrangement links TRBV4-2 to TRBJ2-1; 10 bases agree with TRBD2. V was pared by 5 bases and J by 3 bases, with 4 bases of the junction left unmatched. The CDR3 covers 15 residues. The V gene's germline CDR1 is LGHNA and CDR2 YNFKEQ. CDR3 protein: CASSWTSGDYNEQFF. The CDR3 DNA reads TGTGCCAGCAGCTGGACTAGCGGAGACTACAATGAGCAGTTCTTC.

This clone was seen once. The V gene is TRBV9, the J gene TRBJ2-7, with a tentative D call TRBD2 (6 bases). V lost 3 bases, J lost 2 bases, and 15 bases lay in between. CDR3 length equals 15 residues. The germline gives CDR1 SGDLS, CDR2 YYNGEE. In nucleotides, the CDR3 is TGTGCCAGCAGCGGATCGGGAGACCTTACCTACGAGCAGTACTTC. Translating gives CASSGSGDLTYEQYF. Filled out from reference TRBV9 and TRBJ2-7, the complete variable domain reads DSGVTQTPKHLITATGQRVTLRCSPRSGDLSVYWYQQSLDQGLQFLIQYYNGEERAKGNILERFSAQQFPDLHSELNLSSLELGDSALYFCASSGSGDLTYEQYFGPGTRLTVT.

The chain is built from TRBV5-6 and TRBJ1-6, with D tentatively TRBD1 (5 bases). This CDR3 region has 12 residues. CDR1 is SGHDT, CDR2 YYEEEE, per germline. The V and J ends lost 0 bases and 14 bases respectively, with 9 bases between them. The CDR3 spells CASSLDRSALHF. CDR3 nucleotide sequence: TGTGCCAGCAGCTTGGACAGGAGTGCCCTCCACTTT.

The chain links TRBV15 to TRBJ1-2; TRBD1 is a possible D gene (5 bases). Germline loops: CDR1 LNHNV, CDR2 YYDKDF (reference sequence). Between the trimmed V and J ends, which lost 3 bases and 6 bases, there was a span of 11 bases. This CDR3 spans 13 amino acids. CDR3 nucleotide sequence: TGTGCCACCAGCAGGGAGGGGATAGATGGCTACACCTTC. Translated, it gives CATSREGIDGYTF.

The chain employs TRBV9 and TRBJ2-1; 7 bases match TRBD2. V lost 0 bases, J lost 6 bases, and 9 bases stayed unmatched. The CDR3 contains 16 residues. Germline V gene lookup returns CDR1 SGDLS and CDR2 YYNGEE. The CDR3 reads CASSVGGTGGPNEQFF. DNA of the CDR3: TGTGCCAGCAGCGTAGGAGGAACGGGGGGTCCCAATGAGCAGTTCTTC.

V usage is TRBV7-4 and J usage is TRBJ1-5; 7 nucleotides match TRBD1. The CDR3 length is 16 residues. Germline CDR1 SGHVT, CDR2 SQSDAQ. After removal of 6 bases from V and 4 bases from J, the junction contained 12 bases not matched to a gene. The CDR3 here is CASRNKRQGLNQPQHF. For the CDR3, the DNA is TGTGCCAGCAGAAACAAGCGACAGGGACTTAATCAGCCCCAGCATTTT.

The chain employs TRBV2 and TRBJ2-1; 7 bases agree with TRBD2. V trimming: 8 bases; J trimming: 6 bases; junction bases outside the gene matches: 16. CDR1 is SNHLY and CDR2 is FYNNEI in the germline V gene. This CDR3 has 16 residues. CDR3 residues: CASLRAKGRAGNEQFF. The CDR3 nucleotides are TGTGCCAGCTTGCGTGCCAAAGGGAGGGCTGGCAATGAGCAGTTCTTC.

The chain carries TRBV27 and TRBJ2-1; D not resolved. The ends were cut back, 3 bases at V and 7 bases at J, with 7 bases in the middle. The CDR3 consists of 12 residues. Germline CDR1 MNHEY, CDR2 SMNVEV (reference sequence). CDR3: CASSFTGNEQFF. DNA of the CDR3: TGTGCCAGCAGTTTCACGGGTAATGAGCAGTTCTTC.

The chain has TRBV7-3 and TRBJ2-1; 9 bases are a match to TRBD2. The CDR3 spans 16 residues. From germline, CDR1 is SGHTA and CDR2 FQGTGA. J gave up 3 bases and V 5 bases, and 8 bases lay outside the gene matches. The CDR3 DNA sequence: TGTGCCAGCAGCGTTAGCGGGGGATCCCTCTACAATGAGCAGTTCTTC. Translating it yields CASSVSGGSLYNEQFF.

The chain employs TRBV5-1 and TRBJ2-1; no reliable D call. There are 14 residues in the CDR3. Germline V CDR1 and CDR2: SGHRS, YFSETQ. V was cut by 0 bases and J by 3 bases, with 7 bases left in between. CDR3 nucleotide sequence: TGCGCCAGCAGCTTGGAAGCAGGCTACAATGAGCAGTTCTTC. This gives the protein CASSLEAGYNEQFF.

This clone has a handful of counts. This rearrangement joins TRBV7-6 to TRBJ2-2; no firm D call. From germline, CDR1 is SGHVS and CDR2 FNYEAQ. This CDR3 spans 17 amino acids. With 2 bases removed from V and 5 bases from J, the gap between germline ends came to 18 bases. CDR3 coding DNA: TGTGCCAGCAGCTTAATGCCGACCGACACGGCGACCGGGGAGCTGTTTTTT. Its translation is CASSLMPTDTATGELFF. Full variable domain (outside the CDR3, taken from reference TRBV7-6 and TRBJ2-2): GAGVSQSPRYKVTKRGQDVALRCDPISGHVSLYWYRQALGQGPEFLTYFNYEAQQDKSGLPNDRFSAERPEGSISTLTIQRTEQRDSAMYRCASSLMPTDTATGELFFGEGSRLTVL.